This T cell receptor (beta chain) was sequenced for a study of T-cell reconstitution after alpha-beta-depleted transplantation in children. Preparation of the TCRbeta library used unique molecular identifiers. One entry per CDR3 protein, called by TCRdb with MiXCR from the PCR reads. The data contain roughly 350,000 distinct CDR3 sequences, 10% of them singletons. At least ten counts were recorded for this clonotype. There are 14 residues in the CDR3. V gave up 5 bases and J gave up 2 bases, with 14 bases separating them. The V gene's germline CDR1 is DFQATT and CDR2 SNEGSKA (reference sequence). The V and J genes are TRBV20-1 and TRBJ2-3; D is ambiguous. This material consisted of PBMCs from the stem cell graft donor, taken from the stem cell graft. The origin of this receptor is a human donor who donated a stem cell graft to a child with acute lymphoblastic leukemia. The CDR3 DNA is TGCAGTGCTTCCGGCAGGCGTTCCACAGATACGCAGTATTTT. This translates into CSASGRRSTDTQYF.